These 15 T cell receptor beta chains share one sample of origin, sequenced in a study of shared clonotypes between healthy human individuals. Method: immunoSEQ multiplex PCR; TCRdb's copy keeps in-frame clones and lacks some. This sample has millions of clones, with approximately 95% found just once. Sample: naive CD4+ T cells sorted from blood. As for subset: CD45RA+ positively selected. The origin of the receptors is a young man in good health.

The chain links TRBV19 to TRBJ2-3; possible D gene TRBD2, 6 bases. V lost 0 bases and J lost 2, with 18 bases in between. Per germline, CDR1 LNHDA and CDR2 SQIVND (reference sequence). The length of the CDR3 is 18 residues. CDR3 protein: CASSIDRGSGGTTDTQYF. CDR3 coding DNA: TGTGCCAGTAGTATAGATCGGGGAAGCGGAGGGACCACAGATACGCAGTATTTT.

The rearrangement uses TRBV28 and TRBJ2-1; 12 positions agree with TRBD2. From germline, CDR1 is MDHEN and CDR2 SYDVKM. V lost 4 bases, J lost 1 base, and 5 bases stayed unmatched. The CDR3 covers 17 residues. The CDR3 region is CASSSLGLAGSYNEQFF. The CDR3 DNA reads as TGTGCCAGCAGTTCTCTAGGACTAGCGGGATCCTACAATGAGCAGTTCTTC.

This chain links TRBV30 with TRBJ1-1; D ambiguous. This CDR3 comprises 12 residues. The germline V and J ends were trimmed by 3 bases and 7 bases, with 12 bases remaining between them. The germline CDR1 and CDR2 sequences are GTSNPN and SVGIG (reference sequence). This chain's CDR3 is CAWRNPGFEAFF. CDR3 DNA: TGTGCCTGGAGAAATCCCGGATTTGAAGCTTTCTTT.

The genes are TRBV7-2 and TRBJ2-1, with TRBD2 matching over 8 bases. CDR1 and CDR2 (germline): SGHTA, FQGNSA. V lost 6 bases and J lost 0; bases outside the gene matches: 4. The CDR3 length is 15 residues. This chain's CDR3 is CASSSGTSSYNEQFF. The DNA of the CDR3 is TGTGCCAGCAGTTCCGGGACTAGCTCCTACAATGAGCAGTTCTTC.

The rearrangement uses TRBV25-1 and TRBJ2-5, with TRBD1 matching over 7 bases. The CDR3 is 14 residues long. Germline V gives CDR1 MGHDK, CDR2 SYGVNS. With 8 bases clipped from V and 5 bases from J, the junction kept 11 bases outside the gene matches. CDR3 residues: CASYRDSPGETQYF. CDR3 bases: TGTGCCAGCTACCGGGACAGCCCAGGGGAGACCCAGTACTTC.

This clone was seen once. The V gene is TRBV7-8, the J gene TRBJ1-1; 9 bases line up with TRBD1. CDR3 length: 15 amino acids. Looked up from germline, CDR1 is SGHVS and CDR2 is FQNEAQ. J gave up 4 bases and V 5 bases, and 8 bases lay outside the gene matches. Written as DNA, the CDR3 is TGTGCCAGCAGCACCACAGGGGGCCCTAGCACTGAAGCTTTCTTT. Its translation: CASSTTGGPSTEAFF.

This chain joins TRBV30 and TRBJ2-7; D is uncertain. The CDR3 loop spans 13 amino acids. V dropped 0 bases and J dropped 2 bases, with 8 bases sitting between them. CDR1 GTSNPN and CDR2 SVGIG come from the germline V gene (reference sequence). CDR3 coding DNA: TGTGCCTGGAGTGTTGCTGTAGCCTACGAGCAGTACTTC. Protein: CAWSVAVAYEQYF.

V gene TRBV6-1 combines with J gene TRBJ1-6; D call uncertain. CDR1 MNHNS and CDR2 SASEGT come from the germline V gene. V dropped 1 base and J dropped 7 bases, with 5 bases sitting between them. The CDR3 covers 13 residues. The CDR3 sequence is CASSEVPNSPLHF. Here the CDR3 DNA reads TGTGCCAGCAGTGAAGTGCCGAATTCACCCCTCCACTTT.

The chain has TRBV4-3 and TRBJ2-1; the match to TRBD2 covers 8 bases. V lost 1 base to trimming and J lost 0 bases; unmatched junction nucleotides: 2. There are 16 residues in the CDR3. Germline V gene lookup returns CDR1 LGHNA and CDR2 YSLEER. The CDR3 region is CASSQALADSYNEQFF. The CDR3 nucleotides read TGCGCCAGCAGCCAAGCACTAGCGGACTCCTACAATGAGCAGTTCTTC.

The gene calls are TRBV6-5 and TRBJ2-7, with TRBD1 matching 9 bases. The CDR3 consists of 16 residues. Germline V gene sequence: CDR1 MNHEY, CDR2 SVGAGI. The V and J ends lost 4 bases and 5 bases, in that order; junction bases with no gene match: 12. The CDR3 region is CASSFATGGYSNEQYF. CDR3 DNA: TGTGCCAGCAGTTTCGCCACAGGGGGCTATTCGAACGAGCAGTACTTC.

The V call is TRBV29-1, the J call TRBJ1-1, with a weak D call TRBD1 (6 bases). Germline values: CDR1 SQVTM, CDR2 ANQGSEA. V lost 3 bases to trimming and J lost 1 base, with 15 bases between them. The CDR3 consists of 15 residues. CDR3 protein: CSVEQGYTSNTEAFF. In DNA form, the CDR3 reads TGCAGCGTTGAGCAGGGGTACACCTCGAACACTGAAGCTTTCTTT.

The chain joins TRBV19 to TRBJ1-5; TRBD1 might be the D (5 bases). The length of the CDR3 is 14 residues. CDR1 is LNHDA and CDR2 is SQIVND in the germline V gene (reference sequence). V was clipped by 7 bases and J by 2 bases, with 12 bases between them. The DNA of the CDR3 is TGTGCCAGTAACCCCGGGGCAGGCAATCAGCCCCAGCATTTT. Its translation is CASNPGAGNQPQHF.

This rearrangement joins TRBV7-6 to TRBJ2-2; the D gene is possibly TRBD2 (5 bases). V lost 5 bases, J lost 3 bases, and 10 bases lay in between. CDR3 length: 14 amino acids. Germline CDR1 reads SGHVS; CDR2 reads FNYEAQ. The chain's CDR3 is CASSPEAYTGELFF. The CDR3 DNA reads as TGTGCCAGCAGCCCGGAGGCGTACACCGGGGAGCTGTTTTTT.

V is TRBV11-2 and J is TRBJ2-7; no clear D gene. The V end lost 0 bases, the J end lost 0 bases, and 15 bases lay between the germline ends. Germline CDR1 reads SGHAT; CDR2 reads FQNNGV. This CDR3 is built from 17 residues. CDR3 DNA sequence: TGTGCCAGCAGCTTAGAAGTGTGGGTGGAAAGCTCCTACGAGCAGTACTTC. Translated, it gives CASSLEVWVESSYEQYF.

This rearrangement joins TRBV7-9 to TRBJ2-2, with D perhaps assigned TRBD1 or TRBD2 (5 bases each). CDR1 is SEHNR, CDR2 FQNEAQ, per germline (reference sequence). The CDR3 length is 16 residues. The V and J ends lost 5 bases and 1 base respectively, with 14 bases between them. The CDR3 nucleotides read TGTGCCAGCAGCGCCCGGGGACGGCGGAACACCGGGGAGCTGTTTTTT. Amino acid sequence: CASSARGRRNTGELFF.